This T cell receptor (beta chain) comes out of a study of T cells in Graves' hyperthyroidism and ophthalmopathy. The TCR beta CDR3 regions underwent amplification using RNA transcripts as the source. When the TCR CDR3 underwent first-round RT-PCR, the HTBI primer set was used. TCRdb re-called the multiplex PCR reads through MiXCR, storing one row per CDR3 protein. The sample consists of hundreds of thousands of distinct CDR3 sequences, roughly 40% of them appearing once. The CDR3 is made up of 15 amino acids. CDR1 and CDR2 from the germline V gene are SGHDT and YYEEEE. V lost 4 bases to trimming and J lost 2 bases, with 15 bases between them. A word on this clonotype: Its antigen is unidentified.

Whole-study results and caveats: Before onset, ophthalmopathy was predicted by the model a median about 6.2 months earlier.

The TCR was taken from a man in his late teens or twenties with Graves' hyperthyroidism. Sequencing was done on a sample of blood. The chain links TRBV5-6 to TRBJ2-5; D gene ambiguous. The CDR3: CASSVEDRLQETQYF. The CDR3 nucleotides read TGTGCCAGCAGCGTTGAAGATCGACTGCAAGAGACCCAGTACTTC.